A single sample is the source of the 4 T cell receptor beta chains below, sequenced in a study of cytomegalovirus exposure and HLA in healthy donors. 60 Vbeta and 13 Jbeta primers were used in PCR. Clones were read by immunoSEQ multiplex PCR, and TCRdb kept only the in-frame ones, dropping some. The repertoire table contains around 140,000 clones. The sample taken for sequencing was PBMCs. The receptor source for this set is a woman between 35 and 50 years old in good health and CMV-seronegative.

The genes are TRBV28 and TRBJ1-2; 9 nucleotides align to TRBD1. Germline-derived CDR1 and CDR2 are MDHEN and SYDVKM. V was pared by 1 base and J by 13 bases, with 13 bases of the junction left unmatched. CDR3 length: 15 amino acids. CDR3: CASSLSGTGRISGTF. The CDR3 DNA sequence: TGTGCCAGCAGTTTATCCGGGACAGGGCGAATTTCAGGCACCTTC.

The CDR3 sequence: CASSQDMGTGADTQYF. Here the CDR3 DNA reads TGTGCCAGCAGCCAAGATATGGGGACAGGGGCAGATACGCAGTATTTT. The V call is TRBV4-2, the J call TRBJ2-3; 10 bases agree with TRBD1. Unmatched junction bases numbered 4, after V lost 0 bases and J lost 4 bases. The CDR3 length is 16 residues. Germline V lookup: CDR1 LGHNA, CDR2 YNFKEQ.

This sequence joins TRBV7-2 and TRBJ2-7; D gene unclear. V shed 6 bases and J shed 0 bases, with 9 bases lying between them. This CDR3 is built from 13 residues. Germline V lookup: CDR1 SGHTA, CDR2 FQGNSA. Here the CDR3 reads CASSPSSSYEQYF. The DNA for the CDR3 is TGTGCCAGCAGTCCTTCCAGCTCCTACGAGCAGTACTTC. The full variable domain, with the rest looked up from reference TRBV7-2 and TRBJ2-7, is GAGVSQSPSNKVTEKGKDVELRCDPISGHTALYWYRQSLGQGLEFLIYFQGNSAPDKSGLPSDRFSAERTGGSVSTLTIQRTQQEDSAVYLCASSPSSSYEQYFGPGTRLTVT.

The CDR3 DNA reads TGTGCCAGCAGCTTAGGTGGTCCCGGGCGGGGGTCAGATACGCAGTATTTT. Encoded protein: CASSLGGPGRGSDTQYF. This sequence joins TRBV7-9 and TRBJ2-3; 7 bases are a match to TRBD2. The germline V gene has CDR1 SEHNR and CDR2 FQNEAQ (reference sequence). The V gene end was trimmed by 1 base and the J gene end by 4 bases; junction bases not matched to a gene: 11. This CDR3 contains 17 residues.